Shown below are 18 T cell receptor beta chains from a single sample sequenced in a study of metastatic and nonmetastatic thyroid tumors (dated by TCRdb to the early 2020s). Preparation of the library involved PCR. Sequencing was carried out with an Illumina HiSeq 4000. TCRdb reran the public reads through fastp at Q25 and MiXCR, keeping productive beta chains. In all, the sample holds roughly 33,000 clones, and 17% of those were seen once. The ten largest account for just under 7% of the sample. None of the patients had been given any treatment before thyroid surgery. Sequenced: blood. These receptor sequences come from a female donor with papillary thyroid cancer or a benign thyroid nodule (not recorded which). Some clones in this sample may be carry-over from other donors' samples.

Turning to this clone: A junction boundary mismatches the germline segment, possibly from a read error. This sequence joins TRBV4-2 and TRBJ2-7; D ambiguous. This CDR3 spans 16 amino acids. Germline V gene sequence: CDR1 LGHNA, CDR2 YNFKEQ. CDR3 nucleotides: TGTGCCAACAGCCAAGTTCGTGTCTCCGCTGCCTACGAGCAGTACTTC. Translated, it gives CANSQVRVSAAYEQYF.

The chain links TRBV20-1 to TRBJ1-6; no reliable D call. This CDR3 has 19 amino acids. V lost 2 bases and J lost 0, with 20 bases in between. In germline, CDR1 is DFQATT, CDR2 SNEGSKA (reference sequence). CDR3 region: CSARPTGIRSSSYNSPLHF. The CDR3, as DNA: TGCAGTGCTAGACCCACGGGGATCCGATCGAGCTCCTATAATTCACCCCTCCACTTT.

The chain uses TRBV9 and TRBJ1-3; D is undetermined. Per germline, CDR1 SGDLS and CDR2 YYNGEE. Trimming shortened V by 3 bases and J by 0 bases, and 10 bases separated the two germline ends. CDR3 length: 15 amino acids. Written as DNA, the CDR3 is TGTGCCAGCAGCGGCGGGCGGGGCTCTGGAAACACCATATATTTT. Translating gives CASSGGRGSGNTIYF.

This clone has a count of ten or more. The chain recombines TRBV19 with TRBJ1-4, with D tentatively TRBD1 (5 bases). Germline values: CDR1 LNHDA, CDR2 SQIVND (reference sequence). There are 17 residues in the CDR3. V was pared by 6 bases and J by 5 bases, with 22 bases between. CDR3 coding DNA: TGTGCCAGTAGCCCCGATTGGTCGGGGCGCCGAAATGAAAAACTGTTTTTT. Its protein product is CASSPDWSGRRNEKLFF.

This clone was observed at least ten times. The chain carries TRBV20-1 and TRBJ2-6; D may be TRBD1 (5 bases). V was trimmed by 6 bases and J by 4 bases, leaving 22 bases between them. Germline-derived CDR1 and CDR2 are DFQATT and SNEGSKA (reference sequence). The CDR3 length is 17 residues. CDR3 in DNA: TGCAGTGCCGCGCCCCCGTACACAGGTTACGGGGCCAACGTCCTGACTTTC. Translation: CSAAPPYTGYGANVLTF.

This clone was recorded many times. The genes are TRBV28 and TRBJ2-1; the D is unclear. Trimming took 3 bases from V and 4 from J, leaving 4 bases between them. The CDR3 sequence is 12 residues long. CDR1 is MDHEN, CDR2 SYDVKM, per germline. The CDR3 here is CASSLSYNEQFF. For the CDR3, the DNA is TGTGCCAGCAGTTTGTCTTACAATGAGCAGTTCTTC.

This clone was detected many times. The chain couples TRBV7-2 to TRBJ2-7; 7 bases map to TRBD1. Germline values: CDR1 SGHTA, CDR2 FQGNSA. The CDR3 contains 14 residues. V lost 5 bases to trimming and J lost 6 bases; unmatched junction nucleotides: 10. As DNA, the CDR3 is TGTGCCAGCAGCCAGACAGGGTTTGTAGGCGAGCAGTACTTC. Protein sequence: CASSQTGFVGEQYF.

V is TRBV29-1 and J is TRBJ1-5, with a weak D call TRBD1 (6 bases). Trimming removed 4 bases at V and 5 bases at J, with 9 bases between. The CDR3 totals 12 residues. CDR1 is SQVTM, CDR2 ANQGSEA, per germline. CDR3 in DNA: TGCAGCGTTGCACAGGGCGATCAGCCCCAGCATTTT. This encodes CSVAQGDQPQHF.

This clone was seen ten or more times. V usage is TRBV30 and J usage is TRBJ1-2; 11 bases are a match to TRBD1. The CDR3 is 14 amino acids. The germline V gene encodes CDR1 GTSNPN and CDR2 SVGIG (reference sequence). With V trimmed by 3 bases and J by 5 bases, 5 bases remained unmatched. The CDR3: CAWRDRGLWYGYTF. The CDR3 coding sequence is TGTGCCTGGAGGGACAGGGGGCTTTGGTATGGCTACACCTTC. Drawing the rest from reference TRBV30 and TRBJ1-2, the complete variable domain is SQTIHQWPATLVQPVGSPLSLECTVEGTSNPNLYWYRQAAGRGLQLLFYSVGIGQISSEVPQNLSASRPQDRQFILSSKKLLLSDSGFYLCAWRDRGLWYGYTFGSGTRLTVV.

This clone came up many times. The rearrangement links TRBV6-2 or TRBV6-3 to TRBJ2-5; D not resolved. The germline V and J ends were trimmed by 2 bases and 3 bases, with 1 base remaining between them. Germline V gene sequence: CDR1 MNHEY, CDR2 SVGEGT. CDR3 length: 11 residues. For the CDR3, the DNA is TGTGCCAGCAGTTACAAAGAGACCCAGTACTTC. Protein sequence: CASSYKETQYF.

This clone was counted many times. The gene calls are TRBV20-1 and TRBJ1-5; the D gene is possibly TRBD1 (5 bases). This CDR3 has 14 amino acids. Germline V gene lookup returns CDR1 DFQATT and CDR2 SNEGSKA (reference sequence). Between the trimmed V and J ends, which lost 6 bases and 0 bases, there was a span of 12 bases. The CDR3 sequence is CSAEDRHSNQPQHF. The DNA for the CDR3 is TGCAGTGCAGAAGACAGACATAGCAATCAGCCCCAGCATTTT.

The V and J genes are TRBV12-3 or TRBV12-4 and TRBJ2-2; D might be TRBD1 (5 bases). The V gene lost 5 bases and the J gene lost 7 bases, with 17 bases spanning the gap. The CDR3 runs 15 residues. CDR3 nucleotide sequence: TGTGCCAGCAGTATGCTGAGGCAGGGAAGCGGGGAGCTGTTTTTT. Amino acids: CASSMLRQGSGELFF.

This clone was seen ten or more times. A much larger clone sits a single nucleotide away, making a read error possible. V usage is TRBV9 and J usage is TRBJ1-1, with TRBD1 identical over 7 bases. CDR1 and CDR2 from the germline V gene are SGDLS and YYNGEE. This CDR3 is built from 15 residues. The CDR3 bases are TGTGCCAGCAGCGTGGGGACAGTCATGAACGCTGAAGCTTTCTTT. Its translation is CASSVGTVMNAEAFF.

Many counts were recorded for this clone. The rearrangement joins TRBV4-1 to TRBJ2-1, with TRBD2 matching over 7 bases. The CDR3 runs 16 residues. With V trimmed by 8 bases and J by 4 bases, 14 bases remained unmatched. Germline V gives CDR1 MGHRA, CDR2 YSYEKL. The CDR3: CASRSGAGRSYNEQFF. For the CDR3, the DNA is TGCGCCAGCCGGAGCGGGGCGGGACGCTCGTACAATGAGCAGTTCTTC.

In its sample, this clone was seen many times. This chain connects TRBV6-2 or TRBV6-3 to TRBJ2-7; TRBD1 matches at 8 bases. CDR1 is MNHEY, CDR2 SVGEGT, per germline. The CDR3 is made up of 14 amino acids. Losses at the gene ends were 7 bases for V and 0 bases for J; bases not matched to a gene: 5. The CDR3 reads CASTRTGNSYEQYF. The DNA of the CDR3 is TGTGCCAGCACCCGGACAGGGAACTCCTACGAGCAGTACTTC.

This clone was counted at least ten times. This chain links TRBV20-1 with TRBJ2-3, with 8 bases matching TRBD2. The V and J ends lost 6 bases and 6 bases, in that order; junction bases with no gene match: 14. CDR3 length equals 15 residues. CDR1 DFQATT and CDR2 SNEGSKA come from the germline V gene (reference sequence). The CDR3 nucleotides are TGCAGTGCCAACCGTAAGCGGGGGAACTCGGATACGCAGTATTTT. It is translated as CSANRKRGNSDTQYF.

This clone was found many times. The J gene is TRBJ2-7, the V gene TRBV6-1, with D unclear. Trimming stripped 5 bases from V and 2 bases from J, with 19 bases between. Germline CDR1 MNHNS, CDR2 SASEGT. The CDR3 is 16 amino acids. The CDR3 coding sequence is TGTGCCAGCAGTCCGACGTCAGCAAGCCAGACCTACGAGCAGTACTTC. Encoded protein: CASSPTSASQTYEQYF.

This clone was counted a few times. The CDR3 sequence is CASTPGWDSATEAFF. CDR3 DNA: TGTGCCAGCACCCCGGGTTGGGACAGCGCCACTGAAGCTTTCTTT. The V call is TRBV6-2 or TRBV6-3, the J call TRBJ1-1; 7 bases are a match to TRBD1. The V segment lost 7 bases and the J segment 4 bases; nucleotides outside the gene matches: 12. The germline CDR1 and CDR2 sequences are MNHEY and SVGEGT. The CDR3 extends over 15 amino acids.